The 23 T cell receptor beta chains in this list originate from one sample, sequenced in a study of memory CD4+ T cells and cytomegalovirus serostatus. Data came from immunoSEQ multiplex PCR; TCRdb stores just in-frame clones and leaves some out. The table includes approximately 60,000 clones, about 81% detected once. The sort gate was single viable CD3+CD4+CD8-CD45RO+ cells for memory CD4+ T cells. The sequencing input was memory CD4+ T cells from blood. All receptors come from an adult in good health and CMV-seronegative.

The chain employs TRBV5-1 and TRBJ2-3; TRBD2 aligns across 8 bases. Losses at the gene ends were 4 bases for V and 5 bases for J; bases not matched to a gene: 6. The CDR3 consists of 14 residues. From germline, CDR1 is SGHRS and CDR2 YFSETQ. The chain's CDR3 is CASSPGLGGDTQYF. CDR3 bases: TGCGCCAGCAGCCCGGGACTAGGAGGAGATACGCAGTATTTT.

This clone was observed a single time. J is TRBJ2-7 and V is TRBV6-6; 8 bases align to TRBD2. The CDR3 is 15 amino acids. Germline V CDR1 and CDR2: MNHNY, SVGAGI (reference sequence). Trimming took 9 bases from V and 0 from J; bases not matched to a gene: 10. For the CDR3, the DNA is TGTGCCAGTGTACAGGGACTAGGAAGCTCCTACGAGCAGTACTTC. Translation: CASVQGLGSSYEQYF.

The gene calls are TRBV30 and TRBJ1-3, with TRBD1 matching over 7 bases. The CDR3 is made up of 15 amino acids. Germline V gives CDR1 GTSNPN, CDR2 SVGIG (reference sequence). J lost 0 bases, V lost 3 bases, and 5 bases had no gene match. The CDR3: CAWSETGYSGNTIYF. DNA of the CDR3: TGTGCCTGGAGCGAGACAGGGTACTCTGGAAACACCATATATTTT. Full variable domain (rest looked up from reference TRBV30 and TRBJ1-3): SQTIHQWPATLVQPVGSPLSLECTVEGTSNPNLYWYRQAAGRGLQLLFYSVGIGQISSEVPQNLSASRPQDRQFILSSKKLLLSDSGFYLCAWSETGYSGNTIYFGEGSWLTVV.

As DNA, the CDR3 is TGTGCCAGCAGTTCAAAGACAGGGGGGGGACTAGCGGTGAACACCGGGGAGCTGTTTTTT. The encoded protein is CASSSKTGGGLAVNTGELFF. The genes are TRBV7-6 and TRBJ2-2; TRBD2 matches at 11 bases. The CDR3 totals 20 residues. Germline-derived CDR1 and CDR2 are SGHVS and FNYEAQ. The V gene end was trimmed by 6 bases and the J gene end by 1 base; junction bases not matched to a gene: 16.

This clone was seen once. The chain employs TRBV5-1 and TRBJ2-2; weak D call: TRBD2 (5 bases). Germline-derived CDR1 and CDR2 are SGHRS and YFSETQ. This CDR3 region has 17 residues. Trimming shortened V by 3 bases and J by 4 bases, and 19 bases separated the two germline ends. Written as DNA, the CDR3 is TGCGCCAGCAGCTCTACATTTTCGGGCGGGCCCACCGGGGAGCTGTTTTTT. This encodes CASSSTFSGGPTGELFF. The full variable domain, its missing parts supplied by reference TRBV5-1 and TRBJ2-2, is KAGVTQTPRYLIKTRGQQVTLSCSPISGHRSVSWYQQTPGQGLQFLFEYFSETQRNKGNFPGRFSGRQFSNSRSEMNVSTLELGDSALYLCASSSTFSGGPTGELFFGEGSRLTVL.

This chain connects TRBV7-3 to TRBJ1-1, with 7 bases matching TRBD1. Germline-derived CDR1 and CDR2 are SGHTA and FQGTGA. V shed 0 bases and J 5 bases; nucleotides not matched to a gene: 6. This CDR3 contains 15 residues. CDR3 nucleotide sequence: TGTGCCAGCAGCTTAACAGGGGGCGAAGGGACTGAAGCTTTCTTT. Its protein is CASSLTGGEGTEAFF.

The chain uses TRBV27 and TRBJ1-1; 8 bases line up with TRBD1. The junction had 4 bases not matched to a gene; V was cut back by 8 bases and J by 5 bases. CDR3 size: 12 residues. Germline-derived CDR1 and CDR2 are MNHEY and SMNVEV (reference sequence). CDR3 residues: CASWDRRTEAFF. For the CDR3, the DNA is TGTGCCAGCTGGGACAGGCGAACTGAAGCTTTCTTT.

V gene TRBV7-2 combines with J gene TRBJ2-7; 11 bases fit TRBD2. CDR1 SGHTA and CDR2 FQGNSA come from the germline V gene. J was trimmed by 4 bases and V by 6 bases; bases with no gene match: 5. The CDR3 runs to 14 residues. The CDR3 DNA is TGTGCCAGCAGTCGGACTAGCGGGCGTTACGAGCAGTACTTC. It is translated as CASSRTSGRYEQYF. The full variable domain, rest sourced from reference TRBV7-2 and TRBJ2-7, is GAGVSQSPSNKVTEKGKDVELRCDPISGHTALYWYRQSLGQGLEFLIYFQGNSAPDKSGLPSDRFSAERTGGSVSTLTIQRTQQEDSAVYLCASSRTSGRYEQYFGPGTRLTVT.

This chain links TRBV10-3 with TRBJ2-5, with 9 bases lining up with TRBD1. The V gene end was trimmed by 11 bases and the J gene end by 5 bases; junction bases not matched to a gene: 9. The CDR3 runs 13 residues. Germline values: CDR1 ENHRY, CDR2 SYGVKD. The CDR3 DNA sequence: TGTGCCGTCTTTCCGGGACAGGGCGAGACCCAGTACTTC. The encoded protein is CAVFPGQGETQYF.

This clone was seen repeatedly, ten times or more. The chain carries TRBV10-2 and TRBJ2-2; perhaps TRBD2 as D (7 bases). Germline V gives CDR1 WSHSY, CDR2 SAAADI. The V gene lost 11 bases and the J gene lost 2 bases, with 12 bases spanning the gap. This CDR3 has 13 amino acids. The chain's CDR3 is CASRGANTGELFF. The CDR3, as DNA: TGCGCCTCCCGGGGGGCCAACACCGGGGAGCTGTTTTTT.

The chain recombines TRBV4-3 with TRBJ1-5; no clear D. Germline CDR1 and CDR2: LGHNA and YSLEER. V was shortened by 0 bases and J by 0 bases, with 9 bases between the two germline ends. The CDR3 is made up of 16 amino acids. This chain's CDR3 is CASSQDLSPSNQPQHF. For the CDR3, the DNA is TGCGCCAGCAGCCAAGATCTATCCCCTAGCAATCAGCCCCAGCATTTT.

With respect to this clone: A junction boundary mismatches the germline segment, possibly from a read error. This rearrangement joins TRBV2 to TRBJ2-7, with TRBD2 identical over 10 bases. From germline, CDR1 is SNHLY and CDR2 FYNNEI. This CDR3 has 14 residues. The CDR3 DNA reads TGTGCCAGCAGACAAGCGGGAGGGGGACTTCTGGACACCTTC. This translates into CASRQAGGGLLDTF.

This clone was found once. This rearrangement joins TRBV4-1 to TRBJ2-1; D call uncertain. CDR1 and CDR2 (germline): MGHRA, YSYEKL. This CDR3 region has 14 residues. V was cut by 2 bases and J by 2 bases, with 7 bases left in between. The CDR3 loop is CASSQLLAYNEQFF. As DNA, the CDR3 is TGCGCCAGCAGCCAACTCCTAGCCTACAATGAGCAGTTCTTC.

This sequence joins TRBV15 and TRBJ2-5; 10 bases match TRBD2. V lost 0 bases, J lost 5 bases, and 3 bases stayed unmatched. The germline V gene has CDR1 LNHNV and CDR2 YYDKDF (reference sequence). The CDR3 totals 15 residues. CDR3 amino acids: CATSRDSSGSETQYF. As DNA, the CDR3 is TGTGCCACCAGCAGAGATTCTAGCGGGAGTGAGACCCAGTACTTC.

This clone was seen more than once but under ten times. The chain links TRBV29-1 to TRBJ2-1; 11 bases match TRBD2. V gave up 0 bases and J gave up 10 bases; unmatched junction bases: 8. Germline V gene data show CDR1 as SQVTM and CDR2 as ANQGSEA. This CDR3 contains 15 residues. This CDR3 is CSVEDLAGGSREQFF. The DNA of the CDR3 is TGCAGCGTTGAAGATCTAGCGGGAGGTTCCCGGGAGCAGTTCTTC.

The rearrangement uses TRBV29-1 and TRBJ2-2, with D unresolved. The CDR3 runs to 11 residues. V lost 5 bases to trimming and J lost 3 bases, with 4 bases between them. CDR1 is SQVTM and CDR2 is ANQGSEA in the germline V gene. The CDR3 loop reads CSVSHTGELFF. As DNA, the CDR3 is TGCAGCGTTAGCCACACCGGGGAGCTGTTTTTT.

V and J are TRBV5-6 and TRBJ1-2, with 8 bases lining up with TRBD1. Losses at the gene ends were 4 bases for V and 7 bases for J; bases not matched to a gene: 3. This CDR3 has 12 amino acids. The germline gives CDR1 SGHDT, CDR2 YYEEEE. CDR3 DNA: TGTGCCAGCAGCCTCGGACAGGGTGGCTACACCTTC. This encodes CASSLGQGGYTF.

The V and J genes are TRBV11-2 and TRBJ2-2; tentatively, D is TRBD1 (5 bases). Trimming removed 1 base from V and 6 bases from J, with 15 bases in between. The CDR3 spans 16 residues. Germline V gene sequence: CDR1 SGHAT, CDR2 FQNNGV. The CDR3 spells CASSLVGRVNPGELFF. DNA for the CDR3: TGTGCCAGCAGCTTAGTCGGCAGGGTTAACCCCGGGGAGCTGTTTTTT. Together with reference TRBV11-2 and TRBJ2-2, the CDR3 gives the full variable domain: EAGVAQSPRYKIIEKRQSVAFWCNPISGHATLYWYQQILGQGPKLLIQFQNNGVVDDSQLPKDRFSAERLKGVDSTLKIQPAKLEDSAVYLCASSLVGRVNPGELFFGEGSRLTVL.

The rearrangement joins TRBV7-3 to TRBJ1-2; D unclear. Germline loops: CDR1 SGHTA, CDR2 FQGTGA. Trimming pared 1 base from V and 5 bases from J, leaving 8 bases between. The CDR3 consists of 13 residues. The CDR3 nucleotides read TGTGCCAGCAGCTTAAACGCGGGGTATGGCTACACCTTC. This codes for CASSLNAGYGYTF.

The chain uses TRBV5-1 and TRBJ2-3; tentative D call: TRBD1 (5 bases). The CDR3 contains 15 residues. The V end was cut by 0 bases, the J end by 0 bases, with 8 bases between. The germline V gene has CDR1 SGHRS and CDR2 YFSETQ. CDR3 in amino acids: CASSLGQGSTDTQYF. CDR3 bases: TGCGCCAGCAGCTTGGGGCAGGGAAGCACAGATACGCAGTATTTT.

V gene TRBV7-9 combines with J gene TRBJ2-7; 13 bases map to TRBD2. Germline V lookup: CDR1 SEHNR, CDR2 FQNEAQ (reference sequence). This CDR3 has 14 residues. After removal of 6 bases from V and 3 bases from J, the junction contained 2 bases not matched to a gene. The CDR3 reads CASRRTSGSYEQYF. In DNA, the CDR3 is TGTGCCAGCAGACGGACTAGCGGGAGCTACGAGCAGTACTTC.

V and J are TRBV19 and TRBJ2-4, with TRBD2 matching over 7 bases. The CDR3 spans 13 residues. The germline CDR1 and CDR2 sequences are LNHDA and SQIVND (reference sequence). V gave up 5 bases and J gave up 12 bases; unmatched junction bases: 10. CDR3 residues: CASSSVLGGNQYF. As DNA, the CDR3 is TGTGCCAGTAGTTCTGTCCTCGGGGGGAATCAGTACTTC.

This clone was counted only a few times. The rearrangement joins TRBV18 to TRBJ2-5; D is ambiguous. Germline assignment: CDR1 KGHSH and CDR2 LQKENI. V dropped 3 bases and J dropped 5 bases, with 7 bases sitting between them. The CDR3 extends over 12 amino acids. In DNA, the CDR3 is TGTGCCAGCTCACCTTTGGAGGAGACCCAGTACTTC. This codes for CASSPLEETQYF.